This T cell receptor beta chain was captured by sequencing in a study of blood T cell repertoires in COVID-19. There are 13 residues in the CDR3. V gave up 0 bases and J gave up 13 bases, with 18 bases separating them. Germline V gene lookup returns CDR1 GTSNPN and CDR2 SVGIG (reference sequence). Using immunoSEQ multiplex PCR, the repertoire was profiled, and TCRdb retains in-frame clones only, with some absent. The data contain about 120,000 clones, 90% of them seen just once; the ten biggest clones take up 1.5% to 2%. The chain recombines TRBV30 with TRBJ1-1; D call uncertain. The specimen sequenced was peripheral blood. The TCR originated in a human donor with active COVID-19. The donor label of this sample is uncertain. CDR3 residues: CAWSVVSARGSFF. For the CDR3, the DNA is TGTGCCTGGAGTGTAGTAAGTGCTCGGGGTAGTTTCTTT.